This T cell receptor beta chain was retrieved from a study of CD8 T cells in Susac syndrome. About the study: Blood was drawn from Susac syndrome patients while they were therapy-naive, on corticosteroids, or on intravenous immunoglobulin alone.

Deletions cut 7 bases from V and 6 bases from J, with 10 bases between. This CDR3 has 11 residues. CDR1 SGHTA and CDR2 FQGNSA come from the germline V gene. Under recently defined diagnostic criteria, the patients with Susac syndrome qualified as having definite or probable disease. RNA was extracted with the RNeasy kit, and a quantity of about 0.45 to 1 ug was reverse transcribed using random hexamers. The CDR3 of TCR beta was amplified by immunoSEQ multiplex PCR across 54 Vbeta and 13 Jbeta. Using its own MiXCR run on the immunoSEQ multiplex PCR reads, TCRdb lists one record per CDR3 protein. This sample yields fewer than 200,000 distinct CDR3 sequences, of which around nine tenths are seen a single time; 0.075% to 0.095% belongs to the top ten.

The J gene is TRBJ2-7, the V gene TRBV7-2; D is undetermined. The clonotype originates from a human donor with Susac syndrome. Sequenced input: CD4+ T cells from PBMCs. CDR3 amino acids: CASTSTIEQYF. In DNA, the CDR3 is TGTGCCAGCACCTCTACGATCGAGCAGTACTTC.